This paragraph covers one TCR beta chain sequence. This sample was included in a study of shared clonotypes between healthy human individuals. The CDR3 has 13 residues. CDR1 is SNHLY, CDR2 FYNNEI, per germline. With 10 bases removed from V and 0 bases from J, the gap between germline ends came to 10 bases. Every subset's genomic DNA went evenly onto several immunoSEQ plates. The repertoire was sequenced with immunoSEQ multiplex PCR; TCRdb's copy has only in-frame clones and lacks some. The sample gives about 2 million clones, roughly 94% of which show up once; more than 0.9% is in the top ten. Selected positively for CCR7 and CD45RO-negative, naive CD8 cells excluded terminally differentiated effector memory CD45RA+ cells. The healthy adult donors were HIV-negative and reported no recent acute infections or vaccinations.

This clonotype was obtained from a man between 18 and 29 years old in good health. The sequencing sample was made of naive CD8+ T cells sorted from blood. This chain links TRBV2 with TRBJ2-1; D unclear. DNA of the CDR3: TGTGCCACCCTTGAACCCTCCTACAATGAGCAGTTCTTC. This codes for CATLEPSYNEQFF.